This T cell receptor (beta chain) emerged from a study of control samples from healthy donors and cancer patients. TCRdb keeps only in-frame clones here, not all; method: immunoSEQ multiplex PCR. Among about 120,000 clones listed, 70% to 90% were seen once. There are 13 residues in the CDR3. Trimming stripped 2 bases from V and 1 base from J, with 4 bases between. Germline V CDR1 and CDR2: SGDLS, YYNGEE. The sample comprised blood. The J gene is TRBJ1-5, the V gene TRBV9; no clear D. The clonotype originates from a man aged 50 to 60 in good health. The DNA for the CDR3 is TGTGCCAGCAGCGTCCGGAGCAATCAGCCCCAGCATTTT. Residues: CASSVRSNQPQHF.